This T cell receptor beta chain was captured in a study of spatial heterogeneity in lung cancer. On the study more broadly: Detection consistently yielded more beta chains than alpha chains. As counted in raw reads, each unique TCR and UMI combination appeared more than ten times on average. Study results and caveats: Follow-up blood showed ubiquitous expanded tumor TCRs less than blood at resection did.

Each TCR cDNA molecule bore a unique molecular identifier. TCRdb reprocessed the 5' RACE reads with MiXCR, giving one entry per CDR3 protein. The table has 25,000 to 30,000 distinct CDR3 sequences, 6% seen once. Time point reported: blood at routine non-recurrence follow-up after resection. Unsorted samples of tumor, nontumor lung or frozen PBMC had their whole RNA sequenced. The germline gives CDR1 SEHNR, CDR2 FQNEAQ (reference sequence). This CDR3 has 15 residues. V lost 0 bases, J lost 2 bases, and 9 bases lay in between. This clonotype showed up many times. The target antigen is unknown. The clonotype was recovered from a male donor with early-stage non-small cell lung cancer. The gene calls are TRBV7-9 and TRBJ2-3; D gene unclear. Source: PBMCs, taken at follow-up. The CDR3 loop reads CASSLASTPTDTQYF. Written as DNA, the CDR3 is TGTGCCAGCAGCTTAGCTTCAACTCCCACAGATACGCAGTATTTT.